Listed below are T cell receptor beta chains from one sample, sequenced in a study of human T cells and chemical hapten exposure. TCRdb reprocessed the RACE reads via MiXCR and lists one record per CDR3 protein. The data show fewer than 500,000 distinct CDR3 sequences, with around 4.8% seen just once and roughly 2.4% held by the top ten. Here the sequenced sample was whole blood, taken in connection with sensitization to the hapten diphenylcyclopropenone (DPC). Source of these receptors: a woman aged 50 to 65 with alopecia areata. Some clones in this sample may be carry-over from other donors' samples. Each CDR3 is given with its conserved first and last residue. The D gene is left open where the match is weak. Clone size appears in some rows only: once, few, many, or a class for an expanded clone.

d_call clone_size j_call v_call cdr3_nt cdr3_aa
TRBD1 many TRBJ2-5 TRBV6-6 TGTGCCAGCAGTATTACAGGGGAGGAGACCCAGTACTTC CASSITGEETQYF
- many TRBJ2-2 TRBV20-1 TGCAGTGCTAGAGATCATGGCAGCCCCGGGGAGCTGTTTTTT CSARDHGSPGELFF
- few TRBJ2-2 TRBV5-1 TGCGCCAGCAGCTTGGATGGGTTGGGGACCGGGGAGCTGTTTTTT CASSLDGLGTGELFF
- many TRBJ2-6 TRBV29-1 TGCAGCGTTGACGGGGAGTCTGGGGCCAACGTCCTGACTTTC CSVDGESGANVLTF
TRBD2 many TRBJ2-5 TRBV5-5 TGTGCCAGCAGCCCTACTAGCGCCCGGCAAGAGACCCAGTACTTC CASSPTSARQETQYF
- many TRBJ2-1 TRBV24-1 TGTGCCACCAGTGACCCTAGATTTGATCCCAATGAGCAGTTCTTC CATSDPRFDPNEQFF
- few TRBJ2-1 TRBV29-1 TGCAGCGTTCAGAGGTCGAACAATGAGCAGTTCTTC CSVQRSNNEQFF
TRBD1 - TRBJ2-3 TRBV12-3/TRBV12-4 TGTGCCAGCAACCCGACAGGGAGTACAGATACGCAGTATTTT CASNPTGSTDTQYF
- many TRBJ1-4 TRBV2 TGTGCCAGCAGTGAAGACACACAGGGCACTAATGAAAAACTGTTTTTT CASSEDTQGTNEKLFF
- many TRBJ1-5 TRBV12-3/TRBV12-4 TGTGCCAGCAGTCTAACCTTTCAGCCCCAGCATTTT CASSLTFQPQHF
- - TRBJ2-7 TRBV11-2 TGTGCCAGCAGCTTAGAAGGCAGGGGTGAGCAGTACTTC CASSLEGRGEQYF
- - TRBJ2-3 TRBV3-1 TGTGCCAGCAGCCCCCCCAGAGGGGAGATAGCAGATACGCAGTATTTT CASSPPRGEIADTQYF
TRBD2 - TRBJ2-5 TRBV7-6 TGTGCCAGCAGCTTTCATATAGCGGGCCCCCAAGAGACCCAGTACTTC CASSFHIAGPQETQYF
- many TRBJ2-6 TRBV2 TGTGCCAGCAGTGAGAGGGAATCGCCTGGGGCCAACGTCCTGACTTTC CASSERESPGANVLTF
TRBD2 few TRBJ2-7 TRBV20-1 TGCAGTGCTCCTTTACGGACTAGCGGGAGAGTATACGAGCAGTACTTC CSAPLRTSGRVYEQYF
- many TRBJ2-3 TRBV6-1 TGTGCCAGCAGCCCACCCCTTCTGGCCGAAACTAGCACAGATACGCAGTATTTT CASSPPLLAETSTDTQYF
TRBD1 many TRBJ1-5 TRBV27 TGTGCCAGCAGTCAAAAAGGGGGCCGGATAAGCAATCAGCCCCAGCATTTT CASSQKGGRISNQPQHF
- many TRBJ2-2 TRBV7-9 TGTGCCAGCAGTCTGGGGCCCGGGGAGCTGTTTTTT CASSLGPGELFF
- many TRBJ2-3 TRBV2 TGTGCCAGCAGCAAAGCGGATTATACGCAGTATTTT CASSKADYTQYF
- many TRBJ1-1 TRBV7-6 TGTGCCAGCAGCTTGGGTCCGGGGGCGCCGGTCACTGAAGCTTTCTTT CASSLGPGAPVTEAFF
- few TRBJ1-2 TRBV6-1 TGTGCCAGCAGGGAGTCCGGACCTGGTGGCTACACCTTC CASRESGPGGYTF
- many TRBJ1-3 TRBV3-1 TGTGCCAGCAGCCAAGGGCAGGGCGCTGGAAACACCATATATTTT CASSQGQGAGNTIYF
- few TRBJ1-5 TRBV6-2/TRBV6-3 TGTGCCAGCAGACAAAGGGCCGGGAATAATCAGCCCCAGCATTTT CASRQRAGNNQPQHF
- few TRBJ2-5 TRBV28 TGTGCCAGCACCCTACGCGGGGCCCGACAAGAGACCCAGTACTTC CASTLRGARQETQYF
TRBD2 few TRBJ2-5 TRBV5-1 TGCGCCAGCAGCTTGGCGCTAGCGGAAGAGACCCAGTACTTC CASSLALAEETQYF
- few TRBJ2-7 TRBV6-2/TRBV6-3 TGTGCCAGCAGTACGCCTTGGGAGCAGTACTTC CASSTPWEQYF
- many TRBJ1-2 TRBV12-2 TGTGCAAGTCGCTTAGACGACAGGGGGAACTATGGCTACACCTTC CASRLDDRGNYGYTF
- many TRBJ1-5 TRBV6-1 TGTGCCAGCATAACAGGGTCGGATCAGCCCCAGCATTTT CASITGSDQPQHF
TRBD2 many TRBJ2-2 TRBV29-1 TGCAGCGTTGAAGACCCACTAGCGGGAGGGCTTGGCACCGGGGAGCTGTTTTTT CSVEDPLAGGLGTGELFF
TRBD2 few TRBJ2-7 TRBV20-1 TGCAGTGCTAGTAGTCGCGGGAGGGCCGGACGGAACGAGCAGTACTTC CSASSRGRAGRNEQYF
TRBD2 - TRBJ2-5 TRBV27 TGTGCCAGCGGAACTAGCGGGGGGGTCCGGCAAGAGACCCAGTACTTC CASGTSGGVRQETQYF
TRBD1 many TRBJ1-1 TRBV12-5 TGTGCTAGTGGACCAGGACAGGGGGCAAGGACTGAAGCTTTCTTT CASGPGQGARTEAFF
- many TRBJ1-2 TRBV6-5 TGTGCCAGCAGTTACGACGACTATGGCTACACCTTC CASSYDDYGYTF
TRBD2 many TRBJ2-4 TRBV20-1 TGCAGTGCTAGAGATACCCTAGCGGAAGCTCTAGCCAAAAACATTCAGTACTTC CSARDTLAEALAKNIQYF
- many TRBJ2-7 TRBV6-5 TGTGCCAGCAGTTCCACAGTCTCCTACGAGCAGTACTTC CASSSTVSYEQYF
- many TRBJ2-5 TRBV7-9 TGTGCCAGCAGCTCCCGTCGACTGGGGCAAGAGACCCAGTACTTC CASSSRRLGQETQYF
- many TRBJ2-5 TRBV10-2 TGCGCCAGCAGTGAAATTGTCGGGGGCCAAGAGACCCAGTACTTC CASSEIVGGQETQYF
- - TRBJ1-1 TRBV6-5 TGTGCCAGCACAACGCAGGGCGGGGGGACTGAAGCTTTCTTT CASTTQGGGTEAFF
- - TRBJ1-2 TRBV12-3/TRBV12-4 TGTGCCAGCAGTTTAGCGAGGGGTAGCTATGGCTACACCTTC CASSLARGSYGYTF
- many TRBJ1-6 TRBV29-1 TGCAGCGTCGAATGGGACACCACCTATAATTCACCCCTCCACTTT CSVEWDTTYNSPLHF
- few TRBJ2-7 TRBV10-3 TGTGCCATCAGGAGGACTGGGAGCTCCTACGAGCAGTACTTC CAIRRTGSSYEQYF
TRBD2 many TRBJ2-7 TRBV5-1 TGCGCCAGCAGCTTGATTGCGGGGGTGCAGTACTTC CASSLIAGVQYF
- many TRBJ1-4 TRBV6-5 TGTGCCAGCAGTCACGGGGGATTAGATGAAAAACTGTTTTTT CASSHGGLDEKLFF
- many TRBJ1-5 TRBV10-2 TGCGCCAGCAGTGCTAGGGGTGGCAATCAGCCCCAGCATTTT CASSARGGNQPQHF
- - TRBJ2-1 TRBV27 TGTGCCAGCAGTTCCTACCCCAATGAGCAGTTCTTC CASSSYPNEQFF
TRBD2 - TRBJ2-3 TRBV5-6 TGTGCCAGCAGCTCTCCGGGGCTAGCGGGATCGGATACGCAGTATTTT CASSSPGLAGSDTQYF
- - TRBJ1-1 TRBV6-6 TGTGCCAGCAGATCAGGGGCCTATGAAGCTTTCTTT CASRSGAYEAFF
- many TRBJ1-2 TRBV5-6 TGTGCCAGCAGGCCAACATTAAGGGGAGACCCTTATGGCTACACCTTC CASRPTLRGDPYGYTF
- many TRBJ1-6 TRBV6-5 TGTGCCAGCAGTGTGGACGTGGGACCCCTCCACTTT CASSVDVGPLHF
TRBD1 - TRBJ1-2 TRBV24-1 TGTGCCACCAGCCATCCCGGGACAGGGAACTATGGCTACACCTTC CATSHPGTGNYGYTF
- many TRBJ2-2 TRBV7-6 TGTGCCAGCGGCCCACCCCCGGGCTTTTCCGGGGAGCTGTTTTTT CASGPPPGFSGELFF
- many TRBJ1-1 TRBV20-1 TGCAGTGCTCCCCTCCCGGGGACTGAAGCTTTCTTT CSAPLPGTEAFF
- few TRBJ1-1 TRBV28 TGTGCCAGCAGTAGCCACCGAAGAGCTTTCTTT CASSSHRRAFF
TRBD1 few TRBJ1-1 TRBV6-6 TGTGCCAGCAGTTACTCGACAGGGACTTTCTTT CASSYSTGTFF